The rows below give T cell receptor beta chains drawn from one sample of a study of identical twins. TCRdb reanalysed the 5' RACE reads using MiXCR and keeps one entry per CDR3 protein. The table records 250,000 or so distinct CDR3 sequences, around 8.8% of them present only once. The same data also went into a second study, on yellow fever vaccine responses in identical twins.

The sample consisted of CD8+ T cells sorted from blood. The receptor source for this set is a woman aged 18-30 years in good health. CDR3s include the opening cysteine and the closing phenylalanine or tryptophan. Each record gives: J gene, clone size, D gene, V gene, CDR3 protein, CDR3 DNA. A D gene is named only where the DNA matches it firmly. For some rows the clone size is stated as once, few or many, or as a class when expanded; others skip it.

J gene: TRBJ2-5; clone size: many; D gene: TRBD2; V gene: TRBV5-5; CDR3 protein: CASSRTSGKETQYF; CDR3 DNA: TGTGCCAGCAGCCGGACTAGCGGAAAAGAGACCCAGTACTTC
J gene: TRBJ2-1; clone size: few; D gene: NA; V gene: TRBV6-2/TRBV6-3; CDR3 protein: CASSYSITNEQFF; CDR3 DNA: TGTGCCAGCAGTTACTCGATCACAAATGAGCAGTTCTTC
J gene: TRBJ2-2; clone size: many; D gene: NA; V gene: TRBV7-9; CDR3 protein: CASSLGLENTGELFF; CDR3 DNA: TGTGCCAGCAGCTTAGGCCTAGAGAACACCGGGGAGCTGTTTTTT
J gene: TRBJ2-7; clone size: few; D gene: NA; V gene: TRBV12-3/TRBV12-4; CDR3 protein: CASSFGQDHRTYEQYF; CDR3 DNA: TGTGCCAGCAGTTTCGGCCAGGATCACAGGACCTACGAGCAGTACTTC
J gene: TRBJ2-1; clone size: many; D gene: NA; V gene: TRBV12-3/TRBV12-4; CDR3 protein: CASSLGSEDEQFF; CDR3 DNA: TGTGCCAGCAGTTTAGGTTCCGAGGATGAGCAGTTCTTC
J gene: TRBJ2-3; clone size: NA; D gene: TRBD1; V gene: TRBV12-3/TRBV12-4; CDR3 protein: CASSSSTGDRGPDTQYF; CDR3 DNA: TGTGCCAGCAGTTCCTCGACCGGGGACAGGGGGCCAGATACGCAGTATTTT
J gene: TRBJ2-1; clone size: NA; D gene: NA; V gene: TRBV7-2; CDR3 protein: CASSLASVDYNEQFF; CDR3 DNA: TGTGCCAGCAGCTTAGCGTCGGTGGACTACAATGAGCAGTTCTTC
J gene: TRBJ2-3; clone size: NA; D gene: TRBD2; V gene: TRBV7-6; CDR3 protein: CASSLSPQLAGADTQYF; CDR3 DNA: TGTGCCAGCAGCTTATCTCCTCAACTAGCGGGAGCAGATACGCAGTATTTT
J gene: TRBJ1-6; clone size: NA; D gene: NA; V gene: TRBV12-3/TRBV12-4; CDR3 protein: CASSLAEEGYRNSPLHF; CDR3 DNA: TGTGCCAGCAGTTTAGCGGAAGAGGGTTACAGGAATTCACCCCTCCACTTT
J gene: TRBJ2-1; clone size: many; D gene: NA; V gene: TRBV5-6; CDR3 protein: CASSWPAGQNEQFF; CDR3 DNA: TGTGCCAGCAGCTGGCCCGCCGGGCAGAATGAGCAGTTCTTC
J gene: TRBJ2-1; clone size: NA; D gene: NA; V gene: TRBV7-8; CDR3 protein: CASSPRSNEQFF; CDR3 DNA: TGTGCCAGCAGCCCCAGGTCGAATGAGCAGTTCTTC
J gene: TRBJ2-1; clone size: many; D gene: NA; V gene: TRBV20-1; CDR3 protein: CSAREGQYNEQFF; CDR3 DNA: TGCAGTGCTAGGGAGGGACAGTACAATGAGCAGTTCTTC
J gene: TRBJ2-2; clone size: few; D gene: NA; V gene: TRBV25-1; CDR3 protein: CASSDRYFVAANTGELFF; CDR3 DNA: TGTGCCAGCAGTGATCGATATTTTGTAGCGGCGAACACCGGGGAGCTGTTTTTT
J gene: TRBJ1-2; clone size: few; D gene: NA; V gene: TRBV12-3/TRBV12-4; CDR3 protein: CASSFSRDHGYTF; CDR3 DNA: TGTGCCAGCAGTTTCAGCAGGGATCATGGCTACACCTTC
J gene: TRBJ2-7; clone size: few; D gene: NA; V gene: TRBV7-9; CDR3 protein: CASSLGGYDLAYEQYF; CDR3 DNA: TGTGCCAGCAGCTTAGGCGGGTATGACCTGGCCTACGAGCAGTACTTC
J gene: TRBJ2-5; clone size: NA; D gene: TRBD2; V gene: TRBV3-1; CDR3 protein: CASSQDSLYYGGAQETQYF; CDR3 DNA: TGTGCCAGCAGCCAAGACTCGCTCTACTACGGGGGGGCCCAAGAGACCCAGTACTTC
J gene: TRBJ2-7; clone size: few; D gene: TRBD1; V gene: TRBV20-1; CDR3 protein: CSAKTDRVVEQYF; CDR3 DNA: TGCAGTGCTAAGACGGACAGGGTGGTCGAGCAGTACTTC
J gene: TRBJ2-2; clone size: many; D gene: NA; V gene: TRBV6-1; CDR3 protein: CASSPLAVTNTGELFF; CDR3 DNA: TGTGCCAGCAGTCCGTTAGCGGTCACGAACACCGGGGAGCTGTTTTTT
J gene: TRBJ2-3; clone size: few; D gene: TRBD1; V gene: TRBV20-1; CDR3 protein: CSANPTGGGGDTQYF; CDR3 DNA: TGCAGTGCTAACCCGACAGGGGGAGGTGGAGATACGCAGTATTTT
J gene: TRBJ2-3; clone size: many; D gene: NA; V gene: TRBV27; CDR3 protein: CASNEGQSWYTQYF; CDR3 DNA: TGTGCCAGCAACGAAGGACAGTCCTGGTATACGCAGTATTTT
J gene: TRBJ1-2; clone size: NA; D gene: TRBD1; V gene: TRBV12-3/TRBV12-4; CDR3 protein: CASSLDTRQGSYTF; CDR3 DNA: TGTGCCAGCAGCTTAGACACTCGACAGGGAAGCTACACCTTC
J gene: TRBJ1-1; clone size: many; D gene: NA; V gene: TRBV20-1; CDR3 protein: CSARVRRRDTEAFF; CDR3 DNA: TGCAGTGCTAGAGTCCGGAGAAGGGACACTGAAGCTTTCTTT
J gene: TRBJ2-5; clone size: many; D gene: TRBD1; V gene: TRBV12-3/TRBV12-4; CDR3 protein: CASRATGGGEFEPLYF; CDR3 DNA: TGTGCCAGCAGAGCGACAGGGGGCGGCGAATTCGAGCCCCTGTACTTC
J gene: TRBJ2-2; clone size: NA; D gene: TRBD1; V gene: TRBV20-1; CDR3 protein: CSASSPGQGTGELFF; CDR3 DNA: TGCAGTGCTAGTAGCCCGGGACAGGGTACCGGGGAGCTGTTTTTT
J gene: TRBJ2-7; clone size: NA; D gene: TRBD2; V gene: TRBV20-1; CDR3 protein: CSAIRLAGNDDEQYF; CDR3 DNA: TGCAGTGCTATTCGGCTAGCGGGAAACGACGACGAGCAGTACTTC
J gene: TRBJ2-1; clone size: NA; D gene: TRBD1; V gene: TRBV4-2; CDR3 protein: CASSPGQGLYEQFF; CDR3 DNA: TGTGCCAGCAGCCCGGGACAGGGTTTATATGAGCAGTTCTTC
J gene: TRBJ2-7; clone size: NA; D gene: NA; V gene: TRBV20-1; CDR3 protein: CSASSLQDSYEQYF; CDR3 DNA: TGCAGTGCTAGCTCTCTACAGGACTCCTACGAGCAGTACTTC
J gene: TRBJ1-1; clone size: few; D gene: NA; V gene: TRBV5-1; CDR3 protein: CASSLAGQNTEAFF; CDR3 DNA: TGCGCCAGCAGCTTGGCTGGACAGAACACTGAAGCTTTCTTT
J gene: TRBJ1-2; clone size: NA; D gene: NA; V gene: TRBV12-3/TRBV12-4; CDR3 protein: CASSFPGRGYTF; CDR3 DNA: TGTGCCAGCAGTTTTCCAGGGAGGGGCTACACCTTC
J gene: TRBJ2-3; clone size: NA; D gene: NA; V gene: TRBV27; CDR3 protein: CASTKGLGGDTQYF; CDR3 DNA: TGTGCCAGCACTAAGGGACTCGGCGGAGATACGCAGTATTTT
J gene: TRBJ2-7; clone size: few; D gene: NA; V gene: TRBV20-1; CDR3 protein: CSARDLVGSSYEQYF; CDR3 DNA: TGCAGTGCTAGAGATTTGGTTGGCAGCTCCTACGAGCAGTACTTC
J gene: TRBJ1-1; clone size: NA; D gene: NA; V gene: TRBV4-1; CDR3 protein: CASSQEITDTEAFF; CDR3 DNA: TGCGCCAGCAGCCAAGAAATCACGGACACTGAAGCTTTCTTT
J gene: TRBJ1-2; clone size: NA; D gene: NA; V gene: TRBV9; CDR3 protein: CASSVGQGSYGYTF; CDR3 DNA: TGTGCCAGCAGCGTAGGGCAGGGAAGCTATGGCTACACCTTC
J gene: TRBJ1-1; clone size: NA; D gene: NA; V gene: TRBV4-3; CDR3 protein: CASSQYLGDTEAFF; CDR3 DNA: TGCGCCAGCAGCCAGTATCTGGGGGACACTGAAGCTTTCTTT
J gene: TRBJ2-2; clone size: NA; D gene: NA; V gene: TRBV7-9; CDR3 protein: CASTQPPELFF; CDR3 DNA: TGTGCCAGCACCCAACCCCCGGAGCTGTTTTTT
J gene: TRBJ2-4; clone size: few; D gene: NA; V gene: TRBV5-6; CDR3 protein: CASSRTGQENIQYF; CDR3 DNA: TGTGCCAGCAGTCGGACGGGTCAAGAAAACATTCAGTACTTC
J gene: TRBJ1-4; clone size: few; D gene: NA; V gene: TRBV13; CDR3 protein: CASRVNRDPEKLFF; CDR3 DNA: TGTGCCAGCCGCGTCAATCGGGACCCGGAAAAACTGTTTTTT
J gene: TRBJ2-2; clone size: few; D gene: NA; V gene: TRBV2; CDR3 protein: CASRAGGLNTGELFF; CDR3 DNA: TGTGCCAGCAGAGCAGGAGGGTTGAACACCGGGGAGCTGTTTTTT
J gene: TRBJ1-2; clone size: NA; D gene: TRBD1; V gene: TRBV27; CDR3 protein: CASSGSPGQGAKIYGYTF; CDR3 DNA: TGTGCCAGCAGCGGAAGCCCGGGACAGGGGGCGAAGATCTATGGCTACACCTTC
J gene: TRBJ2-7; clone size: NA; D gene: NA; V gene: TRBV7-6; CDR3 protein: CASSLQGTSTYEQYF; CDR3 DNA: TGTGCCAGCAGCTTACAGGGGACTTCCACCTACGAGCAGTACTTC
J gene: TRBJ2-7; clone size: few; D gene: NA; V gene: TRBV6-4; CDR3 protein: CASSDYPHEQYF; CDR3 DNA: TGTGCCAGCAGTGACTATCCCCACGAGCAGTACTTC
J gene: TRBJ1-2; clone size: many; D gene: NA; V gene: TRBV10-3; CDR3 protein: CATITGSAGDYGYTF; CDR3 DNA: TGTGCCACTATTACCGGTTCCGCCGGGGACTATGGCTACACCTTC
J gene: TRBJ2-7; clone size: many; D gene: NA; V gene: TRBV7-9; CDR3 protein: CASSPEQKYEQYF; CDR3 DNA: TGTGCCAGCAGCCCCGAGCAGAAATACGAGCAGTACTTC
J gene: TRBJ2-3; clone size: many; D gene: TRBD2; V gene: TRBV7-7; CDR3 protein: CASSPGLANTDTQYF; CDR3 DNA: TGTGCTAGCAGTCCTGGACTAGCCAACACAGATACGCAGTATTTT
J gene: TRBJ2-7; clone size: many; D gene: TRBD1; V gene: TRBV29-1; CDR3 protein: CSALRQGDEQYF; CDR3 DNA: TGCAGCGCCCTCCGACAGGGGGACGAGCAGTACTTC
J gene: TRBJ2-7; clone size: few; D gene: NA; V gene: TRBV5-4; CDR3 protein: CASSLLSDYPYEQYF; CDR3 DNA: TGTGCCAGCAGCTTGTTGTCAGATTACCCCTACGAGCAGTACTTC
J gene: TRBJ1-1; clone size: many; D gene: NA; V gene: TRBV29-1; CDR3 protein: CSVVPPGALSTEAFF; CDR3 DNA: TGCAGCGTTGTCCCCCCAGGGGCCCTCTCCACTGAAGCTTTCTTT
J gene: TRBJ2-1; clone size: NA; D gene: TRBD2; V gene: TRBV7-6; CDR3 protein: CASSLGTSGKYNEQFF; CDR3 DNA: TGTGCCAGCAGCTTAGGGACTAGCGGGAAATACAATGAGCAGTTCTTC
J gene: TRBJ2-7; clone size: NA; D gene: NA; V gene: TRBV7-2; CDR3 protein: CASRPGEAYEQYF; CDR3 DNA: TGTGCCAGCAGGCCAGGGGAGGCCTACGAGCAGTACTTC
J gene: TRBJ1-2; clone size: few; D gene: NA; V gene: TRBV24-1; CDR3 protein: CATSDTGLGGYTF; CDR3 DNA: TGTGCCACCAGTGATACTGGCCTAGGGGGCTACACCTTC
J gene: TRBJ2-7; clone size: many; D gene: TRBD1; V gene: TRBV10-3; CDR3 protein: CAIREGTGIYEQYF; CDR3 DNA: TGTGCCATCAGGGAAGGGACAGGGATCTACGAGCAGTACTTC